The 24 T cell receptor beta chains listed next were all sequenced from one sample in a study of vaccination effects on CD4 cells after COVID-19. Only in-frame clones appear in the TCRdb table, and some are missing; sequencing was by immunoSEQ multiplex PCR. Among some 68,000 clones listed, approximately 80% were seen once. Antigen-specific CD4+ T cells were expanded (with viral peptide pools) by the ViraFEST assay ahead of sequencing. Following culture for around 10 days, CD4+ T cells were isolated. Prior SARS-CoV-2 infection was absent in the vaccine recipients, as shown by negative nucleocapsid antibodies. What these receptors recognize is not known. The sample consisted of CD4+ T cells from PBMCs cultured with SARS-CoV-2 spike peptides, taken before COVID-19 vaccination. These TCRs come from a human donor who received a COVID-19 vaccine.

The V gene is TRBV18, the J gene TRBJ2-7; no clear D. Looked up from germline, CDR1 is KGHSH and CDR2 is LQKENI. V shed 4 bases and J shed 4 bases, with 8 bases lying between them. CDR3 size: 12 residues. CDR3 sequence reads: CASSLTWYEQYV. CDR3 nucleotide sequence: TGTGCCAGCTCACTGACTTGGTACGAGCAGTACGTC.

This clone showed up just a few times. DNA of the CDR3: TGCGCCAGCAGGGACGGACAGGGAGATAACTATGGCTACACCTTC. Its translation is CASRDGQGDNYGYTF. The chain carries TRBV5-1 and TRBJ1-2, with 8 bases fitting TRBD1. Unmatched junction bases numbered 7, after V lost 5 bases and J lost 1 base. Germline lookup yields CDR1 SGHRS and CDR2 YFSETQ. The CDR3 extends over 15 amino acids.

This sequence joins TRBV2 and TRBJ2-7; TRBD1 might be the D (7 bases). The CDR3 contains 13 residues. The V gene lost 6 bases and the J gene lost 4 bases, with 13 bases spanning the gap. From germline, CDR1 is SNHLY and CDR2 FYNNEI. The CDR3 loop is CASRRDSNYEQYV. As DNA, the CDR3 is TGTGCCAGCAGGCGGGACAGTAATTACGAGCAGTACGTC.

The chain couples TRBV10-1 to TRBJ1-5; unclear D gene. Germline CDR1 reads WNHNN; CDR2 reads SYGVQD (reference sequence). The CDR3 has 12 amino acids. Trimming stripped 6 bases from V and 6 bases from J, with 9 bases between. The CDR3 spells CASSSGGQPQHF. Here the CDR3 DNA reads TGCGCCAGCAGCTCTGGAGGTCAGCCCCAGCATTTT.

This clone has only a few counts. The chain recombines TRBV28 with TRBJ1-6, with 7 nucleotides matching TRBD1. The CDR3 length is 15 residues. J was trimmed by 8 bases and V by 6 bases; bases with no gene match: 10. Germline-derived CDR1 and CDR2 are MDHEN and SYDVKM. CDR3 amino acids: CASSITGTAYSPLHF. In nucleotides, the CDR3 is TGTGCCAGCAGCATTACGGGGACAGCCTATTCACCCCTCCACTTT. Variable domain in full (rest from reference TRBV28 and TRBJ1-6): DVKVTQSSRYLVKRTGEKVFLECVQDMDHENMFWYRQDPGLGLRLIYFSYDVKMKEKGDIPEGYSVSREKKERFSLILESASTNQTSMYLCASSITGTAYSPLHFGNGTRLTVT.

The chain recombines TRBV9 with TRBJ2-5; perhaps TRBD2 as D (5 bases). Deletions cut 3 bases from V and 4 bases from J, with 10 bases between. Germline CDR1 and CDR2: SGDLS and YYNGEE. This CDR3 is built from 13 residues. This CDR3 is CASSGGRGETQYF. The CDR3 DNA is TGTGCCAGCAGCGGCGGCCGGGGAGAGACCCAGTACTTC.

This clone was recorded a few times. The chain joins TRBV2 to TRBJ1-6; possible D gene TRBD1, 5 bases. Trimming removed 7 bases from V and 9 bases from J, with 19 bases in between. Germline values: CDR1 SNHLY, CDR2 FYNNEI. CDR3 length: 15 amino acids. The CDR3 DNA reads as TGTGCCAGCACTCCTCCTGACGGGGGTGGTTCACCCCTCCACTTT. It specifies CASTPPDGGGSPLHF. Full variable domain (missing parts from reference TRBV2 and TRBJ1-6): EPEVTQTPSHQVTQMGQEVILRCVPISNHLYFYWYRQILGQKVEFLVSFYNNEISEKSEIFDDQFSVERPDGSNFTLKIRSTKLEDSAMYFCASTPPDGGGSPLHFGNGTRLTVT.

The DNA of the CDR3 is TGTGCCAGCAGTTCTTCACCAGCCTACACCTTC. Its translation is CASSSSPAYTF. V gene TRBV28 combines with J gene TRBJ1-2; D gene ambiguous. Trimming removed 4 bases at V and 10 bases at J, with 10 bases between. Germline V gene sequence: CDR1 MDHEN, CDR2 SYDVKM. The CDR3 is 11 amino acids.

CDR3 in DNA: TGCGCCAGCAGCTTGTCAGGGTCAGATACGCAGTATTTT. Its translation is CASSLSGSDTQYF. This chain links TRBV5-1 with TRBJ2-3; D perhaps matches TRBD1 (5 bases). The germline gives CDR1 SGHRS, CDR2 YFSETQ. This CDR3 has 13 amino acids. V dropped 1 base and J dropped 4 bases, with 7 bases sitting between them.

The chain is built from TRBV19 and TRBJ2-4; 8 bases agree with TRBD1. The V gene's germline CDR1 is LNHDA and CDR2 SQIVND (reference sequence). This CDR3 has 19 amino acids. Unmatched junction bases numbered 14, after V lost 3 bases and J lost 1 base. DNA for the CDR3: TGTGCCAGTAGTATTCGGCAGGGGGCACTGACCAGGGCCAAAAACATTCAGTACTTC. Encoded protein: CASSIRQGALTRAKNIQYF.

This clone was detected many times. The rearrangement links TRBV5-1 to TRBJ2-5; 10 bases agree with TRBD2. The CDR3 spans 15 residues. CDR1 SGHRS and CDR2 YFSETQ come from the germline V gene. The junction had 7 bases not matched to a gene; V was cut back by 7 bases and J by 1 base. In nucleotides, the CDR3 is TGCGCCAGCTCTCTAGCGGGGGAAGTCCAAGAGACCCAGTACTTC. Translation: CASSLAGEVQETQYF. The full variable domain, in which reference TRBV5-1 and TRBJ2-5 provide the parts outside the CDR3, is KAGVTQTPRYLIKTRGQQVTLSCSPISGHRSVSWYQQTPGQGLQFLFEYFSETQRNKGNFPGRFSGRQFSNSRSEMNVSTLELGDSALYLCASSLAGEVQETQYFGPGTRLLVL.

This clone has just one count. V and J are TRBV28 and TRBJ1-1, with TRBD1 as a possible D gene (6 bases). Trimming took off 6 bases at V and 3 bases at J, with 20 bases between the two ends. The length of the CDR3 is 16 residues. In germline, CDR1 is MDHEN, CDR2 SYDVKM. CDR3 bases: TGTGCCAGCAGCTCCTCCGGGGGGGCCAAGTACACTGAAGCTTTCTTT. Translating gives CASSSSGGAKYTEAFF.

The chain's CDR3 is CASSDGAGLTDTQYF. Written as DNA, the CDR3 is TGCGCCAGCAGTGATGGAGCGGGCCTCACAGATACGCAGTATTTT. V is TRBV10-1 and J is TRBJ2-3, with D perhaps matching TRBD2 (6 bases). Trimming left V 3 bases short and J 2 bases short, with 12 bases between. The CDR3 has 15 residues. From germline, CDR1 is WNHNN and CDR2 SYGVQD (reference sequence).

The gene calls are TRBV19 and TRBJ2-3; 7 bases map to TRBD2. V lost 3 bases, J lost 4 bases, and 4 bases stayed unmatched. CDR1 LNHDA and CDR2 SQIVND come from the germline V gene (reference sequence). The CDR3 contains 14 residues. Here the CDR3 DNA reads TGTGCCAGTAGTATCGAACTAGCGTCAGATACGCAGTATTTT. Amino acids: CASSIELASDTQYF.

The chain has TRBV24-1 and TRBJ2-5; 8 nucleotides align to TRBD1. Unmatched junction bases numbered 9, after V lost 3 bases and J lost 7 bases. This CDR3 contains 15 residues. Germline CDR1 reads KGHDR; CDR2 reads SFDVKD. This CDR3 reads CATSDPQGAGGTQYF. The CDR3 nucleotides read TGTGCCACCAGTGATCCCCAGGGGGCCGGGGGGACCCAGTACTTC.

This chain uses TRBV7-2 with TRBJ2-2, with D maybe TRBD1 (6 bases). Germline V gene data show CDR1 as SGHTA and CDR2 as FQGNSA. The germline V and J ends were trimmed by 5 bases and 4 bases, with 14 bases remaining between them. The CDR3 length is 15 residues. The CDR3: CASSQQQGITGELFF. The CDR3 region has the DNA TGTGCCAGCAGCCAGCAACAGGGTATCACCGGGGAGCTGTTTTTT.

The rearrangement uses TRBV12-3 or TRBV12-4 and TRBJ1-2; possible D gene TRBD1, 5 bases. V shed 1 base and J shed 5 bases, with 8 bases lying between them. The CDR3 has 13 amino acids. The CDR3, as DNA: TGTGCCAGCAGTTTAGTGGGGGGGTATGGCTACACCTTC. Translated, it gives CASSLVGGYGYTF.

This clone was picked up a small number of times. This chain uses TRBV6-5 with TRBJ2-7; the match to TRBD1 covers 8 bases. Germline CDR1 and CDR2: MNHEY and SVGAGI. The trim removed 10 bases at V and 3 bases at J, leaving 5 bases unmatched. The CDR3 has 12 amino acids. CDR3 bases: TGTGCCACGGACAGGGACCGCTACGAGCAGTACGTC. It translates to CATDRDRYEQYV.

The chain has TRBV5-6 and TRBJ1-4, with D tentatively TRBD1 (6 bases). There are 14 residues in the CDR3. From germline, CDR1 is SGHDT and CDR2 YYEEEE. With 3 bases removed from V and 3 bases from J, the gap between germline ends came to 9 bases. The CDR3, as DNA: TGTGCCAGCAGCTCACAGGGAGCTAATGAAAAACTGTTTTTT. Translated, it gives CASSSQGANEKLFF.

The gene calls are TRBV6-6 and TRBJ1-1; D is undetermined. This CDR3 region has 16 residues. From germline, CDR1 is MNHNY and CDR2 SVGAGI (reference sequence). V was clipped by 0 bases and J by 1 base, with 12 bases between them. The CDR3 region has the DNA TGTGCCAGCAGTTACTCTCGGTACGGGTCGAACACTGAAGCTTTCTTT. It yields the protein CASSYSRYGSNTEAFF.

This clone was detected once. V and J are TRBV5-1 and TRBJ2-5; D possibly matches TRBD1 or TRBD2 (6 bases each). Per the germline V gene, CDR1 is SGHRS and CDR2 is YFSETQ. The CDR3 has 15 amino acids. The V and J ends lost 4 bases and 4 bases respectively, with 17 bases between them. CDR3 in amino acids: CASSRSGAMGETQYF. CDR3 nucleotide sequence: TGCGCCAGCAGCCGGTCGGGGGCAATGGGAGAGACCCAGTACTTC.

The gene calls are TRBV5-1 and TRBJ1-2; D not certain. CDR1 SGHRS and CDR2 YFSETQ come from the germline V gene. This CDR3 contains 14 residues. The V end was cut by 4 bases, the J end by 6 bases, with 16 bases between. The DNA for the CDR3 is TGCGCCAGCAGCGACAATGGGTTCGGTAATGGCTACACCTTC. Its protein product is CASSDNGFGNGYTF.

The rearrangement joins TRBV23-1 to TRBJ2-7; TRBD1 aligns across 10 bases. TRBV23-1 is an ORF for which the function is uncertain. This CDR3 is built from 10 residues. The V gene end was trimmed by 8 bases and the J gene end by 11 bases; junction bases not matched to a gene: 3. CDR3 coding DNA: TGCGCCAGCCAGGACAGGGGGGAGTACGTC. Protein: CASQDRGEYV.

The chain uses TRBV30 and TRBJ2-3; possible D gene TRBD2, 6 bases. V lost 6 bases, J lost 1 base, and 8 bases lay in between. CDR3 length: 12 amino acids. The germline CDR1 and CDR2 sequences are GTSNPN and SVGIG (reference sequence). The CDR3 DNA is TGTGCCTGTAGCGGTCGCACAGATACGCAGTATTTT. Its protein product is CACSGRTDTQYF. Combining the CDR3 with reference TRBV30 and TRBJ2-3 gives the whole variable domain SQTIHQWPATLVQPVGSPLSLECTVEGTSNPNLYWYRQAAGRGLQLLFYSVGIGQISSEVPQNLSASRPQDRQFILSSKKLLLSDSGFYLCACSGRTDTQYFGPGTRLTVL.